Listed here are 30 T cell receptor beta chains from one sample, sequenced in a study of cytomegalovirus exposure and HLA in healthy donors. PCR amplification relied on 60 Vbeta primers (plus 13 Jbeta primers). The method was immunoSEQ multiplex PCR; TCRdb's version includes in-frame clones alone and lacks a portion of them. The sample lists 150,000 to 200,000 clones, about four fifths seen once, with around 1.5% in the top ten. The specimen was PBMCs. All receptors derive from a male donor in good health and CMV-seronegative.

This rearrangement joins TRBV7-2 to TRBJ2-7; 10 nucleotides match TRBD2. V gave up 1 base and J gave up 6 bases; unmatched junction bases: 9. From germline, CDR1 is SGHTA and CDR2 FQGNSA. The length of the CDR3 is 16 residues. The CDR3, as DNA: TGTGCCAGCAGCTTAGTACTCTCAGCGGGAGGGGGCGAGCAGTACTTC. Encoded protein: CASSLVLSAGGGEQYF. The whole variable domain, remainder taken from reference TRBV7-2 and TRBJ2-7, is GAGVSQSPSNKVTEKGKDVELRCDPISGHTALYWYRQSLGQGLEFLIYFQGNSAPDKSGLPSDRFSAERTGGSVSTLTIQRTQQEDSAVYLCASSLVLSAGGGEQYFGPGTRLTVT.

This clone occurred a few times. The chain joins TRBV4-1 to TRBJ1-2, with 7 bases matching TRBD1. The germline gives CDR1 MGHRA, CDR2 YSYEKL. The CDR3 covers 16 residues. The trim removed 2 bases at V and 2 bases at J, leaving 8 bases unmatched. CDR3 residues: CASSQPGTEKNYGYTF. CDR3 in DNA: TGCGCCAGCAGCCAACCCGGGACAGAAAAAAACTATGGCTACACCTTC.

J is TRBJ2-7 and V is TRBV6-5, with TRBD2 identical over 7 bases. Germline lookup yields CDR1 MNHEY and CDR2 SVGAGI. This CDR3 contains 16 residues. After removal of 4 bases from V and 3 bases from J, the junction contained 12 bases not matched to a gene. CDR3 coding DNA: TGTGCCAGCAGTTGGGACTACAACACGAAGTACTACGAGCAGTACTTC. Translating gives CASSWDYNTKYYEQYF.

V gene TRBV18 combines with J gene TRBJ2-3; tentative D call: TRBD1 (6 bases). Germline V gives CDR1 KGHSH, CDR2 LQKENI. The CDR3 spans 12 residues. V shed 5 bases and J shed 9 bases, with 12 bases lying between them. The CDR3 loop is CASSATGDTQYF. The CDR3 DNA reads as TGTGCCAGCTCAGCGACAGGTGACACGCAGTATTTT. Full variable domain (remainder filled in from reference TRBV18 and TRBJ2-3): NAGVMQNPRHLVRRRGQEARLRCSPMKGHSHVYWYRQLPEEGLKFMVYLQKENIIDESGMPKERFSAEFPKEGPSILRIQQVVRGDSAAYFCASSATGDTQYFGPGTRLTVL.

The rearrangement joins TRBV4-1 to TRBJ1-3; D remains unclear. Trimming left V 1 base short and J 1 base short, with 8 bases between. Germline lookup yields CDR1 MGHRA and CDR2 YSYEKL. The CDR3 contains 15 residues. DNA for the CDR3: TGCGCCAGCAGCCAAGCAACTTTTTCTGGAAACACCATATATTTT. It codes for CASSQATFSGNTIYF.

The genes are TRBV7-8 and TRBJ1-2; no definite D call. The V end lost 3 bases, the J end lost 4 bases, and 9 bases lay between the germline ends. Per germline, CDR1 SGHVS and CDR2 FQNEAQ. CDR3 length: 13 amino acids. Written as DNA, the CDR3 is TGTGCCAGCAGCTTTCCGGGTGGCTATGGCTACACCTTC. Translating gives CASSFPGGYGYTF.

The chain carries TRBV7-2 and TRBJ2-1; possibly TRBD1 for D (6 bases). The V end was cut by 5 bases, the J end by 7 bases, with 18 bases between. This CDR3 comprises 15 residues. Per the germline V gene, CDR1 is SGHTA and CDR2 is FQGNSA. CDR3 nucleotides: TGTGCCAGCAGCCCCAGGGGCCTCACTAGGAATGAGCAGTTCTTC. It specifies CASSPRGLTRNEQFF.

This clone was observed a handful of times. The rearrangement links TRBV6-1 to TRBJ2-5; 8 positions agree with TRBD2. Trimming removed 6 bases from V and 0 bases from J; junction bases left unmatched: 6. In germline, CDR1 is MNHNS, CDR2 SASEGT. The CDR3 totals 15 residues. The CDR3 sequence is CASSYLAGNQETQYF. In DNA form, the CDR3 reads TGTGCCAGCAGCTATCTAGCGGGCAACCAAGAGACCCAGTACTTC.

This clone was picked up one time. One end of the junction fails to match germline, which may point to a read error. The chain employs TRBV7-9 and TRBJ1-6; TRBD1 aligns across 8 bases. Germline V gene data show CDR1 as SEHNR and CDR2 as FQNEAQ (reference sequence). This CDR3 region has 15 residues. CDR3 residues: CSSSPRGQANSPLHF. Written as DNA, the CDR3 is TGTTCCAGCAGCCCCCGGGGACAGGCTAATTCACCCCTCCACTTT. Based on the CDR3 plus reference TRBV7-9 and TRBJ1-6, the full variable domain is DTGVSQNPRHKITKRGQNVTFRCDPISEHNRLYWYRQTLGQGPEFLTYFQNEAQLEKSRLLSDRFSAERPKGSFSTLEIQRTEQGDSAMYLCSSSPRGQANSPLHFGNGTRLTVT.

This chain connects TRBV29-1 to TRBJ1-5; 9 nucleotides line up with TRBD1. The CDR3 runs 14 residues. Per the germline V gene, CDR1 is SQVTM and CDR2 is ANQGSEA. V gave up 7 bases and J gave up 6 bases; unmatched junction bases: 10. The DNA for the CDR3 is TGCAGCGCGGCGGGACAGGGTAGGGGTCAGCCCCAGCATTTT. It codes for CSAAGQGRGQPQHF.

This rearrangement joins TRBV14 to TRBJ2-1; 10 positions match TRBD2. Germline lookup yields CDR1 SGHDN and CDR2 FVKESK. The V gene end was trimmed by 3 bases and the J gene end by 5 bases; junction bases not matched to a gene: 10. The CDR3 is 17 amino acids. CDR3 nucleotides: TGTGCCAGCAGCCACCGCCCTAGCGGGAGTATCCACAATGAGCAGTTCTTC. Translated: CASSHRPSGSIHNEQFF.

The chain uses TRBV27 and TRBJ1-5; no reliable D call. The germline gives CDR1 MNHEY, CDR2 SMNVEV (reference sequence). V lost 2 bases and J lost 2, with 7 bases in between. CDR3 length equals 14 residues. As DNA, the CDR3 is TGTGCCAGCAGTTTAGGAGGCGGCAATCAGCCCCAGCATTTT. It translates to CASSLGGGNQPQHF.

In DNA form, the CDR3 reads TGTGCCAGCAGCTTAGGCACAGGGTTAATTCAGCCCCAGCATTTT. It codes for CASSLGTGLIQPQHF. The chain couples TRBV7-9 to TRBJ1-5; tentatively, D is TRBD1 (6 bases). Germline loops: CDR1 SEHNR, CDR2 FQNEAQ (reference sequence). V lost 1 base, J lost 6 bases, and 13 bases lay in between. This CDR3 has 15 amino acids.

The rearrangement links TRBV6-5 to TRBJ1-2, with 11 bases lining up with TRBD1. The CDR3 loop spans 16 amino acids. Germline V CDR1 and CDR2: MNHEY, SVGAGI. V gave up 3 bases and J gave up 4 bases; unmatched junction bases: 7. DNA of the CDR3: TGTGCCAGCAGTTATCGGACGGGACAGGGGGGCTATGGCTACACCTTC. Its translation: CASSYRTGQGGYGYTF.

This rearrangement joins TRBV29-1 to TRBJ1-5, with D maybe TRBD1 (5 bases). CDR3 size: 13 residues. Germline V lookup: CDR1 SQVTM, CDR2 ANQGSEA. Trimming shortened V by 4 bases and J by 3 bases, and 10 bases separated the two germline ends. CDR3 amino acids: CSVAQGDNQPQHF. DNA for the CDR3: TGCAGCGTTGCCCAGGGCGACAATCAGCCCCAGCATTTT.

This chain uses TRBV6-5 with TRBJ1-2; D might be TRBD1 (5 bases). This CDR3 region has 14 residues. CDR1 and CDR2 (germline): MNHEY, SVGAGI. With 2 bases removed from V and 2 bases from J, the gap between germline ends came to 9 bases. CDR3 in DNA: TGTGCCAGCAGTTACGGGGGGGGAAACTATGGCTACACCTTC. It codes for CASSYGGGNYGYTF.

This clone was observed a handful of times. V is TRBV15 and J is TRBJ2-3, with D possibly being TRBD1 (6 bases). The germline V gene has CDR1 LNHNV and CDR2 YYDKDF (reference sequence). V was trimmed by 4 bases and J by 5 bases, leaving 16 bases between them. CDR3 length: 15 residues. The CDR3 DNA is TGTGCCACCAGCATGTGGGACACTAGGGGAGATACGCAGTATTTT. Its protein is CATSMWDTRGDTQYF. Together with reference TRBV15 and TRBJ2-3, the CDR3 gives the full variable domain: DAMVIQNPRYQVTQFGKPVTLSCSQTLNHNVMYWYQQKSSQAPKLLFHYYDKDFNNEADTPDNFQSRRPNTSFCFLDIRSPGLGDTAMYLCATSMWDTRGDTQYFGPGTRLTVL.

This clone was seen a single time. The rearrangement uses TRBV30 and TRBJ2-7; TRBD1 matches at 7 bases. Losses at the gene ends were 5 bases for V and 2 bases for J; bases not matched to a gene: 3. The V gene's germline CDR1 is GTSNPN and CDR2 SVGIG (reference sequence). CDR3 length equals 12 residues. CDR3 bases: TGTGCCTGGGACAGGGTCACCTACGAGCAGTACTTC. Amino acids: CAWDRVTYEQYF.

Written as DNA, the CDR3 is TGTGCCACCAGCAGAGGACAGGGCCCAACTAATGAAAAACTGTTTTTT. It encodes CATSRGQGPTNEKLFF. This chain uses TRBV15 with TRBJ1-4; 7 bases agree with TRBD1. V lost 1 base to trimming and J lost 0 bases; unmatched junction nucleotides: 2. This CDR3 spans 16 amino acids. Germline V gives CDR1 LNHNV, CDR2 YYDKDF (reference sequence).

The rearrangement links TRBV27 to TRBJ2-6; 7 positions agree with TRBD1. The CDR3 spans 19 residues. Germline CDR1 reads MNHEY; CDR2 reads SMNVEV (reference sequence). Trimming removed 2 bases from V and 0 bases from J; junction bases left unmatched: 10. CDR3 coding DNA: TGTGCCAGCAGTTTAGGCCGGATAACAGGGGCCTCTGGGGCCAACGTCCTGACTTTC. The encoded protein is CASSLGRITGASGANVLTF.

The CDR3, as DNA: TGTGCCAGCAGTGAATTCCCGGAGGACACTGAAGCTTTCTTT. This encodes CASSEFPEDTEAFF. The chain uses TRBV25-1 and TRBJ1-1; D gene ambiguous. CDR1 is MGHDK, CDR2 SYGVNS, per germline. Trimming took off 1 base at V and 3 bases at J, with 9 bases between the two ends. CDR3 length equals 14 residues.

J is TRBJ2-2 and V is TRBV10-1, with D unclear. Between the trimmed V and J ends, which lost 0 bases and 1 base, there was a span of 12 bases. CDR1 is WNHNN, CDR2 SYGVQD, per germline (reference sequence). The CDR3 runs to 17 residues. CDR3 loop: CASSESLAAQNTGELFF. The CDR3 DNA follows: TGCGCCAGCAGTGAGTCTTTGGCGGCACAGAACACCGGGGAGCTGTTTTTT.

V usage is TRBV10-3 and J usage is TRBJ2-1; TRBD1 matches 7 bases. This CDR3 spans 15 amino acids. The germline CDR1 and CDR2 sequences are ENHRY and SYGVKD. The V segment lost 6 bases and the J segment 7 bases; nucleotides outside the gene matches: 12. The CDR3 is CAIRDPTGIGNEQFF. CDR3 DNA sequence: TGTGCCATCAGGGATCCGACAGGGATAGGGAATGAGCAGTTCTTC.

The count of this clone is one. V gene TRBV5-1 combines with J gene TRBJ2-2, with 8 bases lining up with TRBD2. The CDR3 totals 14 residues. Per germline, CDR1 SGHRS and CDR2 YFSETQ. With V trimmed by 4 bases and J by 6 bases, 5 bases remained unmatched. The CDR3 reads CASSRGGLPGELFF. The CDR3 DNA reads TGCGCCAGCAGCCGGGGGGGGTTGCCCGGGGAGCTGTTTTTT.

The rearrangement joins TRBV27 to TRBJ1-2; weak D call: TRBD1 (5 bases). The germline V and J ends were trimmed by 4 bases and 7 bases, with 13 bases remaining between them. This CDR3 comprises 13 residues. Germline values: CDR1 MNHEY, CDR2 SMNVEV (reference sequence). Here the CDR3 reads CASSSAGQVGYTF. CDR3 DNA: TGTGCCAGCAGTTCAGCAGGACAAGTTGGCTACACCTTC.

This clone showed up just a few times. The rearrangement uses TRBV11-2 and TRBJ2-7, with TRBD2 as a possible D gene (5 bases). Germline CDR1 reads SGHAT; CDR2 reads FQNNGV. The CDR3 contains 15 residues. The V end was cut by 1 base, the J end by 1 base, with 11 bases between. The DNA for the CDR3 is TGTGCCAGCAGCTTAGGCGGAGGAGCTTCCTACGAGCAGTACTTC. This translates into CASSLGGGASYEQYF.

The V and J genes are TRBV5-4 and TRBJ2-3; no definite D call. V lost 5 bases, J lost 0 bases, and 13 bases lay in between. The CDR3 runs to 15 residues. Germline V gives CDR1 SGHNT, CDR2 YYREEE (reference sequence). CDR3 sequence reads: CASSRVELSTDTQYF. The CDR3 DNA reads as TGTGCCAGCAGTCGGGTAGAACTGAGCACAGATACGCAGTATTTT.

The chain recombines TRBV2 with TRBJ1-4; D might be TRBD1 (6 bases). The CDR3 is 20 residues long. Germline lookup yields CDR1 SNHLY and CDR2 FYNNEI. V was cut by 3 bases and J by 1 base, with 24 bases left in between. CDR3 in DNA: TGTGCCAGCAGTGACCCCAGGGGAGGGGGAATCGGTGGAACTAATGAAAAACTGTTTTTT. Residues: CASSDPRGGGIGGTNEKLFF.

V is TRBV28 and J is TRBJ2-7; D gene unclear. Trimming pared 2 bases from V and 0 bases from J, leaving 8 bases between. From germline, CDR1 is MDHEN and CDR2 SYDVKM. This CDR3 region has 14 residues. The chain's CDR3 is CASSLGSGSYEQYF. Written as DNA, the CDR3 is TGTGCCAGCAGTTTAGGGTCAGGCTCCTACGAGCAGTACTTC.

The chain is built from TRBV19 and TRBJ1-2; 9 bases fit TRBD1. Germline V gene data show CDR1 as LNHDA and CDR2 as SQIVND (reference sequence). The CDR3 runs to 15 residues. V shed 3 bases and J 4 bases; nucleotides not matched to a gene: 6. Here the CDR3 reads CASSITGGAGYGYTF. In DNA form, the CDR3 reads TGTGCCAGTAGTATCACAGGGGGCGCGGGCTATGGCTACACCTTC.